A selection of T cell receptor beta chains follows, all from one sample in a study of control samples from healthy donors and cancer patients. The data were produced by immunoSEQ multiplex PCR, yet TCRdb's version contains in-frame clones alone and is incomplete. In the table there are fewer than 95,000 clones, approximately 80% of which are singletons. Source material: blood. The receptors shown here come from a man aged 25-40 years in good health. Each CDR3 is given without its conserved first and last residue.

j_gene	v_gene	CDR3aa
TRBJ2-7	TRBV6-6	ASSYGTDEQY
TRBJ2-7	TRBV7-6	ASSFAGDSSYEQY
TRBJ1-5	TRBV7-9	ASSLEKQPQH
TRBJ2-1	TRBV5-1	ASSPASGNNEQF
TRBJ1-4	TRBV5-6	ASSLGAAVKLF
TRBJ1-1	TRBV7-9	ASRGDSFVTEAF
TRBJ1-6	TRBV30	AWSVSQGGNSPLH
TRBJ2-4	TRBV6-5	ASSPGGAAKNIQY
TRBJ1-5	TRBV15	ATSRALNQPQH
TRBJ1-1	TRBV19	ASTKTRGRNTEAF
TRBJ2-2	TRBV3-1/TRBV3-2	ASSPIVAGGRYTGELF
TRBJ1-2	TRBV19	ASSPSAGDYGYT
TRBJ1-1	TRBV11-1	ASSVQGPGTEAF